One sample yielded the 22 T cell receptor beta chains listed below, sequenced in a study of blood T cell repertoires in COVID-19. Here immunoSEQ multiplex PCR was the method, and the copy in TCRdb shows in-frame clones only, minus some. This sample yields some 150,000 clones, of which over 65% are seen a single time; just over 6% belongs to the top ten. The sequencing input was PBMCs or T cells enriched from blood (not recorded which). The source of these receptors is a woman aged 45 to 65 who had recovered from COVID-19.

CDR3 in amino acids: CASSLVVQDEQYV. The CDR3 bases are TGTGCCAGCAGCTTAGTCGTTCAGGACGAGCAGTACGTC. The V call is TRBV7-8, the J call TRBJ2-7; D is unclear. This CDR3 comprises 13 residues. V was shortened by 1 base and J by 5 bases, with 9 bases between the two germline ends. CDR1 is SGHVS, CDR2 FQNEAQ, per germline.

This clone was recorded a few times. The rearrangement uses TRBV19 and TRBJ1-1; 7 nucleotides agree with TRBD1. V shed 3 bases, J shed 4 bases, and the junction held 5 bases outside the gene matches. The CDR3 sequence is 14 residues long. CDR1 and CDR2 from the germline V gene are LNHDA and SQIVND (reference sequence). The CDR3 coding sequence is TGTGCCAGTAGTATCCAGGGGGTCGGCACTGAAGCTTTCTTT. It encodes CASSIQGVGTEAFF.

CDR3 in DNA: TGTGCCAGCAGCTTAGCAACAGGGGAAGAGACCCAGTACTTC. Translated, it gives CASSLATGEETQYF. V and J are TRBV7-6 and TRBJ2-5; TRBD1 matches at 7 bases. CDR1 and CDR2 (germline): SGHVS, FNYEAQ. The CDR3 runs 14 residues. V lost 0 bases and J lost 3; bases outside the gene matches: 1.

This rearrangement joins TRBV27 to TRBJ1-2; 7 bases are shared with TRBD1. Trimming at V came to 6 bases and at J to 7 bases, leaving 5 bases not matched to a gene. The CDR3 is 12 amino acids. Germline CDR1 and CDR2: MNHEY and SMNVEV (reference sequence). For the CDR3, the DNA is TGTGCCAGCAGGACAGGGTTAGTTGGCTACACCTTC. This gives the protein CASRTGLVGYTF.

The gene calls are TRBV10-3 and TRBJ2-7, with D possibly TRBD1 on 6 matching bases. Trimming took off 6 bases at V and 6 bases at J, with 18 bases between the two ends. This CDR3 is built from 14 residues. Germline CDR1 ENHRY, CDR2 SYGVKD. In DNA form, the CDR3 reads TGTGCCATCAGGGGGGCGGGCCCGAACCGCGAGCAGTACTTC. Translating it yields CAIRGAGPNREQYF.

V gene TRBV14 combines with J gene TRBJ1-2, with TRBD1 matching 8 bases. The CDR3 has 14 residues. In germline, CDR1 is SGHDN, CDR2 FVKESK. Trimming cost V 5 bases and J 7 bases; bases outside gene matches: 9. In DNA form, the CDR3 reads TGTGCCAGCAGCTGGGACAGGAATCCTGGTGGCTACACCTTC. Translating gives CASSWDRNPGGYTF.

The rearrangement joins TRBV2 to TRBJ2-1; D might be TRBD2 (5 bases). CDR1 and CDR2 (germline): SNHLY, FYNNEI. Trimming took off 9 bases at V and 4 bases at J, with 10 bases between the two ends. The CDR3 loop spans 12 amino acids. In DNA, the CDR3 is TGTGCCAGTCGTACGGGGTACAATGAGCAGTTCTTC. Protein sequence: CASRTGYNEQFF.

The rearrangement joins TRBV19 to TRBJ2-3, with 12 nucleotides matching TRBD2. The V segment lost 7 bases and the J segment 10 bases; nucleotides outside the gene matches: 12. Germline lookup yields CDR1 LNHDA and CDR2 SQIVND (reference sequence). The CDR3 is 15 residues long. The CDR3 bases are TGTGCCAGTAAGCACCCGGGACTAGCGGGCGAACCGCAGTATTTT. This encodes CASKHPGLAGEPQYF.

This chain uses TRBV24-1 with TRBJ2-1; 9 nucleotides line up with TRBD2. The CDR3 covers 16 residues. The J segment lost 10 bases and the V segment lost 4 bases, leaving 13 bases of the junction unmatched. The V gene's germline CDR1 is KGHDR and CDR2 SFDVKD. The CDR3 DNA follows: TGTGCCACCAGTGACCTCCTAGCGGGGTCTAAGGGGGAGCAGTTCTTC. Residues: CATSDLLAGSKGEQFF.

The V gene is TRBV19, the J gene TRBJ2-1, with D maybe TRBD2 (6 bases). CDR3 length: 13 residues. V lost 1 base, J lost 8 bases, and 9 bases lay in between. Germline loops: CDR1 LNHDA, CDR2 SQIVND (reference sequence). CDR3: CASSIAGGYEQFF. DNA for the CDR3: TGTGCCAGTAGTATAGCTGGGGGGTATGAGCAGTTCTTC.

The rearrangement links TRBV5-4 to TRBJ1-4, with D possibly being TRBD1 (6 bases). This CDR3 comprises 13 residues. The V end was cut by 4 bases, the J end by 7 bases, with 11 bases between. CDR1 is SGHNT and CDR2 is YYREEE in the germline V gene (reference sequence). The CDR3 loop reads CASSSRGGEKLFF. The CDR3 DNA follows: TGTGCCAGCAGCAGTAGGGGGGGTGAAAAACTGTTTTTT.

V and J are TRBV4-1 and TRBJ2-7, with D perhaps TRBD1 (5 bases). Looked up from germline, CDR1 is MGHRA and CDR2 is YSYEKL. This CDR3 is 15 amino acids long. The ends were cut back, 1 base at V and 1 base at J, with 11 bases in the middle. CDR3 coding DNA: TGCGCCAGCAGCCAAGGATCAGGGTTGTCCTACGAGCAGTACTTC. Amino acids: CASSQGSGLSYEQYF.

CDR3 in amino acids: CASSLRTGTGGSSYEQYF. CDR3 sequence (DNA): TGTGCCAGCAGTTTACGCACCGGGACAGGGGGTTCTTCCTACGAGCAGTACTTC. The chain couples TRBV27 to TRBJ2-7, with TRBD1 matching 11 bases. CDR3 length equals 18 residues. CDR1 MNHEY and CDR2 SMNVEV come from the germline V gene (reference sequence). With V trimmed by 2 bases and J by 1 base, 10 bases remained unmatched.

The rearrangement links TRBV14 to TRBJ1-4; D uncertain. V was clipped by 1 base and J by 5 bases, with 11 bases between them. This CDR3 comprises 15 residues. Germline V gene sequence: CDR1 SGHDN, CDR2 FVKESK. For the CDR3, the DNA is TGTGCCAGCAGCCAAGGCGAGACACCAAATGAAAAACTGTTTTTT. Its protein is CASSQGETPNEKLFF.

This chain uses TRBV5-4 with TRBJ1-4; TRBD1 agrees at 11 bases. CDR3 length: 15 amino acids. Germline-derived CDR1 and CDR2 are SGHNT and YYREEE (reference sequence). Trimming removed 4 bases from V and 7 bases from J; junction bases left unmatched: 6. The CDR3, as DNA: TGTGCCAGCAGCGCACCGGGACAGGGGGGTGAAAAACTGTTTTTT. Translation gives CASSAPGQGGEKLFF.

This chain links TRBV5-1 with TRBJ2-1; 13 bases fit TRBD2. V lost 4 bases, J lost 7 bases, and 8 bases stayed unmatched. The CDR3 runs 16 residues. Germline CDR1 reads SGHRS; CDR2 reads YFSETQ. CDR3 nucleotides: TGCGCCAGCAGCCCGACTAGCGGGGGGCCGGGGAATGAGCAGTTCTTC. This sequence encodes CASSPTSGGPGNEQFF.

The rearrangement uses TRBV2 and TRBJ2-5, with D maybe TRBD2 (6 bases). CDR1 and CDR2 (germline): SNHLY, FYNNEI. The CDR3 length is 12 residues. Trimming stripped 10 bases from V and 3 bases from J, with 12 bases between. The CDR3 here is CAIEGGEETQYF. The CDR3 DNA reads TGTGCCATAGAGGGAGGCGAAGAGACCCAGTACTTC.

The CDR3 DNA reads as TGTGCCAGCAGCTTACCAGGGGCGGGCGGAAACACCATATATTTT. Encoded protein: CASSLPGAGGNTIYF. The chain combines TRBV5-4 with TRBJ1-3; possibly TRBD1 for D (6 bases). From germline, CDR1 is SGHNT and CDR2 YYREEE (reference sequence). This CDR3 spans 15 amino acids. V dropped 2 bases and J dropped 4 bases, with 13 bases sitting between them.

The chain is built from TRBV4-1 and TRBJ1-2, with 9 bases matching TRBD1. The CDR3 length is 15 residues. J lost 3 bases, V lost 4 bases, and 6 bases had no gene match. The germline gives CDR1 MGHRA, CDR2 YSYEKL. For the CDR3, the DNA is TGCGCCAGCAGCCTAGGGACAGGGAGTGACTATGGCTACACCTTC. This codes for CASSLGTGSDYGYTF.

V and J are TRBV10-3 and TRBJ1-2; D uncertain. The length of the CDR3 is 14 residues. The V and J ends lost 0 bases and 7 bases respectively, with 12 bases between them. The germline V gene encodes CDR1 ENHRY and CDR2 SYGVKD. CDR3 sequence (DNA): TGTGCCATCAGTGAGTCAGTCCGCTCAGGTGGCTACACCTTC. Protein: CAISESVRSGGYTF.

The V gene is TRBV29-1, the J gene TRBJ2-3; D ambiguous. Trimming stripped 3 bases from V and 6 bases from J, with 10 bases between. This CDR3 is built from 12 residues. CDR1 is SQVTM and CDR2 is ANQGSEA in the germline V gene. The CDR3 DNA is TGCAGCGTTGAGCCTGGCAGGGATACGCAGTATTTT. Translated: CSVEPGRDTQYF.

The gene calls are TRBV13 and TRBJ2-6; TRBD1 matches 11 bases. The J segment lost 2 bases and the V segment lost 6 bases, leaving 6 bases of the junction unmatched. The CDR3 runs to 17 residues. The germline gives CDR1 PRHDT, CDR2 FYEKMQ (reference sequence). The CDR3, as DNA: TGTGCCAGCAGTTGGACAGGGGGCCTTACTGGGGCCAACGTCCTGACTTTC. This translates into CASSWTGGLTGANVLTF.